One sample yielded the 2 T cell receptor beta chains listed below, sequenced in a study of T cells in Graves' hyperthyroidism and ophthalmopathy. RNA transcripts served as the template for amplifying TCR beta CDR3 regions. The HTBI set primed first-round TCR CDR3 RT-PCR. MiXCR, run by TCRdb on the multiplex PCR reads, gives a single entry per CDR3 protein. The sample has about 360,000 distinct CDR3 sequences, approximately 19% seen once. The sample was blood. Receptor source: a woman aged 18-29 years with Graves' hyperthyroidism.

This clonotype has ten or more counts. J is TRBJ1-5 and V is TRBV2, with D tentatively TRBD1 (6 bases). This CDR3 has 14 amino acids. CDR1 and CDR2 from the germline V gene are SNHLY and FYNNEI. Trimming left V 6 bases short and J 5 bases short, with 14 bases between. The CDR3: CASSVGQLDQPQHF. The CDR3 DNA sequence: TGTGCCAGCAGCGTAGGACAGTTAGATCAGCCCCAGCATTTT. Full variable domain (rest looked up from reference TRBV2 and TRBJ1-5): EPEVTQTPSHQVTQMGQEVILRCVPISNHLYFYWYRQILGQKVEFLVSFYNNEISEKSEIFDDQFSVERPDGSNFTLKIRSTKLEDSAMYFCASSVGQLDQPQHFGDGTRLSIL.

This clonotype was observed many times. The chain links TRBV6-5 to TRBJ2-7, with TRBD1 matching 10 bases. Germline V gene sequence: CDR1 MNHEY, CDR2 SVGAGI. J gave up 3 bases and V 0 bases, and 2 bases lay outside the gene matches. This CDR3 is built from 15 residues. The CDR3: CASSYSGDRGYEQYF. The CDR3 region has the DNA TGTGCCAGCAGTTACTCAGGGGACAGGGGCTACGAGCAGTACTTC.